The 14 T cell receptor beta chains presented below share a single source sample, sequenced in a study of blood T cell repertoires in COVID-19. The table came from immunoSEQ multiplex PCR; TCRdb's copy has only in-frame clones and leaves some out. Seen here are about 250,000 clones, about 90% observed once, and the top ten hold about 4%. The sequenced sample consisted of PBMCs or T cells enriched from blood (not recorded which). The receptor source for this set is a woman in her twenties or thirties with acute COVID-19.

This clone showed up just once. The V and J genes are TRBV27 and TRBJ1-2; no reliable D call. Trimming shortened V by 0 bases and J by 6 bases, and 8 bases separated the two germline ends. The CDR3 is made up of 13 amino acids. Germline CDR1 reads MNHEY; CDR2 reads SMNVEV (reference sequence). CDR3 bases: TGTGCCAGCAGTTTATCCGCGGGGAATGGCTACACCTTC. Protein: CASSLSAGNGYTF.

The chain carries TRBV6-5 and TRBJ2-1, with 9 bases identical to TRBD2. Germline lookup yields CDR1 MNHEY and CDR2 SVGAGI. There are 13 residues in the CDR3. Trimming removed 7 bases from V and 8 bases from J; junction bases left unmatched: 6. DNA of the CDR3: TGTGCCAGCACCGGCGGGGGGGCGGATGAGCAGTTCTTC. It translates to CASTGGGADEQFF.

The V and J genes are TRBV9 and TRBJ2-5, with 9 positions matching TRBD2. Germline assignment: CDR1 SGDLS and CDR2 YYNGEE. V was clipped by 7 bases and J by 5 bases; unmatched bases: 15. The CDR3 is made up of 16 amino acids. The CDR3 bases are TGTGCCAGCTCCAGCTCCCTAGCGGGGTTGAGGGAGACCCAGTACTTC. Protein sequence: CASSSSLAGLRETQYF. Full variable domain (remainder filled in from reference TRBV9 and TRBJ2-5): DSGVTQTPKHLITATGQRVTLRCSPRSGDLSVYWYQQSLDQGLQFLIQYYNGEERAKGNILERFSAQQFPDLHSELNLSSLELGDSALYFCASSSSLAGLRETQYFGPGTRLLVL.

The chain employs TRBV7-8 and TRBJ1-5; 10 bases are a match to TRBD1. V gave up 4 bases and J gave up 4 bases; unmatched junction bases: 7. CDR3 length equals 16 residues. Germline CDR1 reads SGHVS; CDR2 reads FQNEAQ. The DNA for the CDR3 is TGTGCCAGCAGCTCCGGGACAGGGGAGTCGAATCAGCCCCAGCATTTT. It specifies CASSSGTGESNQPQHF.

The chain is built from TRBV6-4 and TRBJ2-2; 7 bases map to TRBD1. Germline loops: CDR1 MRHNA, CDR2 SNTAGT. This CDR3 region has 15 residues. J lost 5 bases, V lost 3 bases, and 6 bases had no gene match. CDR3 amino acids: CASSESGQHTGELFF. The CDR3 nucleotides are TGTGCCAGCAGTGAATCGGGACAGCATACCGGGGAGCTGTTTTTT.

The chain joins TRBV27 to TRBJ1-6; TRBD1 aligns across 7 bases. Germline trimming cut 10 bases from V and 2 bases from J; bases unmatched to any gene: 8. The CDR3 covers 15 residues. Germline V lookup: CDR1 MNHEY, CDR2 SMNVEV (reference sequence). The CDR3 coding sequence is TGTGCCACCCGACAGGGAGGAACCTATAATTCACCCCTCCACTTT. As protein: CATRQGGTYNSPLHF.

This clone appeared a few times. V gene TRBV10-3 combines with J gene TRBJ1-5, with D unclear. The germline V gene has CDR1 ENHRY and CDR2 SYGVKD. CDR3 length equals 15 residues. The V end lost 2 bases, the J end lost 1 base, and 9 bases lay between the germline ends. The CDR3 nucleotides read TGTGCCATCAGTGAGCTACCTTTAAGCAATCAGCCCCAGCATTTT. It specifies CAISELPLSNQPQHF.

This chain uses TRBV7-9 with TRBJ2-3; D call uncertain. This CDR3 spans 15 amino acids. V lost 5 bases and J 3 bases, leaving 15 bases between the germline ends. CDR1 SEHNR and CDR2 FQNEAQ come from the germline V gene (reference sequence). The CDR3 region has the DNA TGTGCCAGCAGCGCCCGAGCAGGCATGACAGATACGCAGTATTTT. This encodes CASSARAGMTDTQYF.

The chain recombines TRBV7-2 with TRBJ1-2, with D perhaps TRBD1 (5 bases). The CDR3 consists of 15 residues. V lost 0 bases and J lost 3, with 11 bases in between. CDR1 is SGHTA, CDR2 FQGNSA, per germline. The CDR3 DNA follows: TGTGCCAGCAGCTTAGCAGGGGCTTGGGACTATGGCTACACCTTC. It is translated as CASSLAGAWDYGYTF.

The V gene is TRBV27, the J gene TRBJ1-5; D not certain. There are 17 residues in the CDR3. Trimming shortened V by 4 bases and J by 2 bases, and 18 bases separated the two germline ends. CDR1 is MNHEY, CDR2 SMNVEV, per germline (reference sequence). CDR3 protein: CASSSNKGRVGNQPQHF. The CDR3, as DNA: TGTGCCAGCAGTTCGAACAAAGGGAGGGTGGGCAATCAGCCCCAGCATTTT.

This clone was recorded only once. The gene calls are TRBV19 and TRBJ1-5; TRBD1 matches 8 bases. This CDR3 is 16 amino acids long. With 3 bases clipped from V and 1 base from J, the junction kept 5 bases outside the gene matches. Germline CDR1 and CDR2: LNHDA and SQIVND (reference sequence). In nucleotides, the CDR3 is TGTGCCAGTAGTATCTCCAGGGGGCTGAGCAATCAGCCCCAGCATTTT. Amino acids: CASSISRGLSNQPQHF.

The chain has TRBV6-2 or TRBV6-3 and TRBJ2-1; D call uncertain. Trimming stripped 2 bases from V and 7 bases from J, with 6 bases between. Germline V gene data show CDR1 as MNHEY and CDR2 as SVGEGT. This CDR3 has 12 residues. The CDR3 DNA is TGTGCCAGCAGTTACCCCGGTAATGAGCAGTTCTTC. Encoded protein: CASSYPGNEQFF.

The chain links TRBV27 to TRBJ1-6; TRBD1 is a possible D gene (5 bases). V lost 5 bases and J 9 bases, leaving 20 bases between the germline ends. This CDR3 has 16 residues. Germline V CDR1 and CDR2: MNHEY, SMNVEV (reference sequence). The CDR3 DNA reads as TGTGCCAGCAGTCCCCTGGGACTCCCAGGAGCTTCACCCCTCCACTTT. It specifies CASSPLGLPGASPLHF.

This chain connects TRBV30 to TRBJ1-1; TRBD1 is a possible D gene (5 bases). V lost 5 bases and J lost 0, with 10 bases in between. Germline-derived CDR1 and CDR2 are GTSNPN and SVGIG (reference sequence). The CDR3 consists of 13 residues. CDR3 in DNA: TGTGCCTGGGGCAGACAGCTGAACACTGAAGCTTTCTTT. Translated, it gives CAWGRQLNTEAFF.